Following are 4 T cell receptor beta chains from one sample sequenced in a study of T cells in Graves' hyperthyroidism and ophthalmopathy. Amplification of TCR beta CDR3 regions was performed using RNA transcripts as template. The HTBI primer set served for first-round RT-PCR of the TCR CDR3. TCRdb fed the multiplex PCR reads into MiXCR, producing one record per CDR3 protein. The sample records about 530,000 distinct CDR3 sequences, approximately 17% being singletons. Sequencing used blood. Receptors were obtained from a young woman with Graves' ophthalmopathy.

Ten or more counts support this clonotype. The J gene is TRBJ1-5, the V gene TRBV28; D perhaps matches TRBD1 (5 bases). CDR1 and CDR2 (germline): MDHEN, SYDVKM. V lost 5 bases and J lost 1, with 15 bases in between. The CDR3 extends over 16 amino acids. The CDR3 DNA reads as TGTGCCAGCAGTCTGGGGGGGACGAGGAGCAATCAGCCCCAGCATTTT. Residues: CASSLGGTRSNQPQHF.

Comment on this clonotype: Without the conserved terminal phenylalanine or tryptophan, this CDR3 likely stems from a read error. The chain links TRBV28 to TRBJ2-2; 7 nucleotides line up with TRBD2. The length of the CDR3 is 15 residues. The V segment lost 6 bases and the J segment 4 bases; nucleotides outside the gene matches: 8. Germline CDR1 is MDHEN and CDR2 is SYDVKM. The CDR3 loop reads CASSRTRGTTGELFS. CDR3 nucleotides: TGTGCCAGCAGCCGGACTAGAGGGACCACCGGGGAGCTGTTTTCT.

The sample holds many counts of this clonotype. The chain joins TRBV27 to TRBJ1-1; D possibly corresponds to TRBD1 (5 bases). V was shortened by 3 bases and J by 3 bases, with 11 bases between the two germline ends. The CDR3 totals 14 residues. In germline, CDR1 is MNHEY, CDR2 SMNVEV (reference sequence). The CDR3 reads CASSFTGTDTEAFF. The CDR3 DNA is TGTGCCAGCAGTTTCACCGGGACGGACACTGAAGCTTTCTTT.

The CDR3 DNA sequence: TGTGCCAGCAGCCCCCTCGGGGGTGGGGCTGGAGGCTACACCTTC. It yields the protein CASSPLGGGAGGYTF. The rearrangement links TRBV7-3 to TRBJ1-2, with D maybe TRBD1 (5 bases). Germline loops: CDR1 SGHTA, CDR2 FQGTGA. V was clipped by 5 bases and J by 8 bases, with 21 bases between them. This CDR3 region has 15 residues.